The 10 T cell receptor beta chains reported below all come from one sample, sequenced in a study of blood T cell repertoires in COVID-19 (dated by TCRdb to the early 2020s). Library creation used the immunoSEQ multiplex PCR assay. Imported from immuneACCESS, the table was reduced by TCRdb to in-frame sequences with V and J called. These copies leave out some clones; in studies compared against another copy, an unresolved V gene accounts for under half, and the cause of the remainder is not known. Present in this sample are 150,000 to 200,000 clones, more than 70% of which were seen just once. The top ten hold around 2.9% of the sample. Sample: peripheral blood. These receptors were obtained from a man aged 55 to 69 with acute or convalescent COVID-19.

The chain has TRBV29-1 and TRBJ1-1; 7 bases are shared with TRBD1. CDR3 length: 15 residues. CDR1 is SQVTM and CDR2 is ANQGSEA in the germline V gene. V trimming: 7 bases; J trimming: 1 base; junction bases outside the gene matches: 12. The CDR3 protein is CSALLQGRGNTEAFF. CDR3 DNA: TGCAGCGCTTTACTACAGGGGCGCGGGAACACTGAAGCTTTCTTT.

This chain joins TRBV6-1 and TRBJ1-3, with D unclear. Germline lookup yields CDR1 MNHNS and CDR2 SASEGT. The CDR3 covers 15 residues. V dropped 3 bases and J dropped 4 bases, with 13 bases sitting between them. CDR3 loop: CASSDMAAGGNTIYF. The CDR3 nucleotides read TGTGCCAGCAGTGATATGGCCGCCGGGGGAAACACCATATATTTT.

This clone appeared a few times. The CDR3 DNA reads TGCGCCAGCAGCCAGGACAGGGTGAGTGGCTACACCTTC. Protein sequence: CASSQDRVSGYTF. The chain couples TRBV4-3 to TRBJ1-2; TRBD1 aligns across 8 bases. Germline-derived CDR1 and CDR2 are LGHNA and YSLEER. V trimming: 3 bases; J trimming: 7 bases; junction bases outside the gene matches: 4. The CDR3 covers 13 residues.

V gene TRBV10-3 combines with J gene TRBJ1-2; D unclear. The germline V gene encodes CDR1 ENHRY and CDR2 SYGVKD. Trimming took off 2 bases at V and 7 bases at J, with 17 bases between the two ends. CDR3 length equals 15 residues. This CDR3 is CAISEPERVRGGYTF. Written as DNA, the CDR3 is TGTGCCATCAGTGAGCCGGAGAGGGTCCGAGGTGGCTACACCTTC.

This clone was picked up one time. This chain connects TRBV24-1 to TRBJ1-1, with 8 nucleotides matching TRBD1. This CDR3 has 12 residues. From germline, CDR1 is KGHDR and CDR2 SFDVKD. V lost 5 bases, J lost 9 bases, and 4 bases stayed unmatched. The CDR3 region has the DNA TGTGCCACCAGTGCCCGACAGGGGCAAGCTTTCTTT. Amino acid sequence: CATSARQGQAFF.

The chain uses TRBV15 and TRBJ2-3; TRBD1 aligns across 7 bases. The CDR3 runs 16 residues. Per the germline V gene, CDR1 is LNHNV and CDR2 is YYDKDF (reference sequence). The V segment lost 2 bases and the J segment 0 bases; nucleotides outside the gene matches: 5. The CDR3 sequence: CATSRRQGESTDTQYF. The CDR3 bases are TGTGCCACCAGCAGACGGCAGGGGGAGAGCACAGATACGCAGTATTTT.

The CDR3 nucleotides are TGTGCCAGCAGTTACTCGGGCGGGGGGGCGAATGAGCAGTTCTTC. This sequence encodes CASSYSGGGANEQFF. The chain carries TRBV6-2 or TRBV6-3 and TRBJ2-1; 9 bases align to TRBD2. CDR1 and CDR2 (germline): MNHEY, SVGEGT. Trimming at V came to 0 bases and at J to 7 bases, leaving 4 bases not matched to a gene. CDR3 size: 15 residues.

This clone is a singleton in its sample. CDR3 sequence (DNA): TGTGCCAGCAGCGCGGCCCTGCAAGAGACCCAGTACTTC. As protein: CASSAALQETQYF. V is TRBV5-4 and J is TRBJ2-5; D gene uncertain. Looked up from germline, CDR1 is SGHNT and CDR2 is YYREEE (reference sequence). Trimming removed 4 bases from V and 2 bases from J, with 9 bases in between. CDR3 length equals 13 residues.

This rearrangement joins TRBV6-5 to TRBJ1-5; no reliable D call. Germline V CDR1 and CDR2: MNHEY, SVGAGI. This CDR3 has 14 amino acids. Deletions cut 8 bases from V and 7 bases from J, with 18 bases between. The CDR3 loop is CASLRSGKDQPQHF. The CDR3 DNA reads TGTGCCAGCCTGCGCTCGGGAAAAGACCAGCCCCAGCATTTT.

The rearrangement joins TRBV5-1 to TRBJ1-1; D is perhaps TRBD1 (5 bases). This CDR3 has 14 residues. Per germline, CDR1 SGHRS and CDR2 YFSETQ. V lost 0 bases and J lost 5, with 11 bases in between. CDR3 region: CASSLDRMGTEAFF. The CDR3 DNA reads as TGCGCCAGCAGCTTGGACAGGATGGGAACTGAAGCTTTCTTT.